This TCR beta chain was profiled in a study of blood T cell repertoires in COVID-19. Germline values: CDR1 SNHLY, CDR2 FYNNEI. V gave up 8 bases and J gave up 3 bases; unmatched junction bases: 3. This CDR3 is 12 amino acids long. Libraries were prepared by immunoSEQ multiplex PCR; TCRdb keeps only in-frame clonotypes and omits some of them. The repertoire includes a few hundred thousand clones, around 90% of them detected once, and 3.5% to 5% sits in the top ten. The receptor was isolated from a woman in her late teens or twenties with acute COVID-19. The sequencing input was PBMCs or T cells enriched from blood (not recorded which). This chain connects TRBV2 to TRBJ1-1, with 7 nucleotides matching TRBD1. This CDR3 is CASQDRDTEAFF. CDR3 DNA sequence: TGTGCCAGCCAAGACAGGGACACTGAAGCTTTCTTT.